One and the same sample provided the 7 T cell receptor beta chains below, sequenced in a study of technical replicates of blood from several donors. Libraries were prepared by immunoSEQ multiplex PCR; TCRdb keeps only in-frame clonotypes and omits some of them. The profile shows approximately 79,000 clones, approximately 96% of them singletons. Sequencing used T cells isolated from PBMCs. These receptors were obtained from a human donor in good health.

This clone was seen only once. The chain has TRBV20-1 and TRBJ2-7; D is uncertain. The germline V gene has CDR1 DFQATT and CDR2 SNEGSKA (reference sequence). CDR3 length: 10 residues. V shed 3 bases and J shed 2 bases, with 2 bases lying between them. The CDR3 is CSASTYEQYF. Written as DNA, the CDR3 is TGCAGTGCTAGTACCTACGAGCAGTACTTC.

The V gene is TRBV28, the J gene TRBJ2-7; the match to TRBD2 covers 12 bases. CDR3 length equals 14 residues. Germline-derived CDR1 and CDR2 are MDHEN and SYDVKM. Trimming took 7 bases from V and 3 from J; bases not matched to a gene: 4. CDR3 DNA: TGTGCCAGCACCGAGGGACTAGCGGGCTACGAGCAGTACTTC. It yields the protein CASTEGLAGYEQYF.

The chain is built from TRBV20-1 and TRBJ1-2, with 7 nucleotides matching TRBD1. CDR3 length: 11 residues. CDR1 is DFQATT, CDR2 SNEGSKA, per germline (reference sequence). The V and J ends lost 3 bases and 5 bases, in that order; junction bases with no gene match: 0. The chain's CDR3 is CSARGQYGYTF. CDR3 bases: TGCAGTGCTAGGGGACAGTATGGCTACACCTTC.

V usage is TRBV9 and J usage is TRBJ1-1, with 7 bases identical to TRBD1. The ends lost 3 bases at V and 3 bases at J; junction bases unmatched: 2. Germline V gives CDR1 SGDLS, CDR2 YYNGEE. The CDR3 runs 13 residues. CDR3 protein: CASSADRDTEAFF. The CDR3 DNA is TGTGCCAGCAGCGCCGACAGGGACACTGAAGCTTTCTTT.

A single count supports this clone. The CDR3 region has the DNA TGCGCCAGCACCCCCACCCCGACAGGCTTCTATGGCTACACCTTC. Translation gives CASTPTPTGFYGYTF. The genes are TRBV5-1 and TRBJ1-2; D might be TRBD1 (6 bases). This CDR3 is built from 15 residues. Per the germline V gene, CDR1 is SGHRS and CDR2 is YFSETQ. V lost 6 bases to trimming and J lost 4 bases, with 19 bases between them.

V usage is TRBV27 and J usage is TRBJ2-3, with D unresolved. The CDR3 runs 14 residues. Trimming removed 11 bases from V and 4 bases from J, with 19 bases in between. Germline V gene sequence: CDR1 MNHEY, CDR2 SMNVEV (reference sequence). The CDR3 sequence is CASRVFTQSDTQYF. The CDR3 coding sequence is TGTGCCTCTCGGGTGTTCACCCAATCAGATACGCAGTATTTT.

This clone was seen once. J is TRBJ1-2 and V is TRBV11-3; D is unresolved. V lost 0 bases and J lost 6, with 8 bases in between. Germline-derived CDR1 and CDR2 are SGHNT and YENEEA. This CDR3 is built from 13 residues. This chain's CDR3 is CASSLEGANGYTF. The CDR3 DNA is TGTGCCAGCAGCTTAGAGGGAGCTAATGGCTACACCTTC.